This T cell receptor beta chain was recorded in a study of T-cell reconstitution after alpha-beta-depleted transplantation in children. This clonotype was detected ten times or more. V lost 2 bases to trimming and J lost 9 bases; unmatched junction nucleotides: 13. Germline V gene lookup returns CDR1 MNHEY and CDR2 SVGEGT. CDR3 length equals 15 residues. Unique molecular identifiers featured in how the TCRbeta library was prepared. Using its own MiXCR run on the PCR reads, TCRdb lists one record per CDR3 protein. This table has some 240,000 distinct CDR3 sequences, more than 10% appearing once. This receptor was obtained from a human donor who donated a stem cell graft to a child with acute lymphoblastic leukemia. Source: PBMCs from the stem cell graft donor, taken from the stem cell graft. The V and J genes are TRBV6-2 or TRBV6-3 and TRBJ2-7; 7 bases fit TRBD1. For the CDR3, the DNA is TGTGCCAGCAGTTACCCGGGACAGCCATACCCTTGGCAGTACTTC. Encoded protein: CASSYPGQPYPWQYF.